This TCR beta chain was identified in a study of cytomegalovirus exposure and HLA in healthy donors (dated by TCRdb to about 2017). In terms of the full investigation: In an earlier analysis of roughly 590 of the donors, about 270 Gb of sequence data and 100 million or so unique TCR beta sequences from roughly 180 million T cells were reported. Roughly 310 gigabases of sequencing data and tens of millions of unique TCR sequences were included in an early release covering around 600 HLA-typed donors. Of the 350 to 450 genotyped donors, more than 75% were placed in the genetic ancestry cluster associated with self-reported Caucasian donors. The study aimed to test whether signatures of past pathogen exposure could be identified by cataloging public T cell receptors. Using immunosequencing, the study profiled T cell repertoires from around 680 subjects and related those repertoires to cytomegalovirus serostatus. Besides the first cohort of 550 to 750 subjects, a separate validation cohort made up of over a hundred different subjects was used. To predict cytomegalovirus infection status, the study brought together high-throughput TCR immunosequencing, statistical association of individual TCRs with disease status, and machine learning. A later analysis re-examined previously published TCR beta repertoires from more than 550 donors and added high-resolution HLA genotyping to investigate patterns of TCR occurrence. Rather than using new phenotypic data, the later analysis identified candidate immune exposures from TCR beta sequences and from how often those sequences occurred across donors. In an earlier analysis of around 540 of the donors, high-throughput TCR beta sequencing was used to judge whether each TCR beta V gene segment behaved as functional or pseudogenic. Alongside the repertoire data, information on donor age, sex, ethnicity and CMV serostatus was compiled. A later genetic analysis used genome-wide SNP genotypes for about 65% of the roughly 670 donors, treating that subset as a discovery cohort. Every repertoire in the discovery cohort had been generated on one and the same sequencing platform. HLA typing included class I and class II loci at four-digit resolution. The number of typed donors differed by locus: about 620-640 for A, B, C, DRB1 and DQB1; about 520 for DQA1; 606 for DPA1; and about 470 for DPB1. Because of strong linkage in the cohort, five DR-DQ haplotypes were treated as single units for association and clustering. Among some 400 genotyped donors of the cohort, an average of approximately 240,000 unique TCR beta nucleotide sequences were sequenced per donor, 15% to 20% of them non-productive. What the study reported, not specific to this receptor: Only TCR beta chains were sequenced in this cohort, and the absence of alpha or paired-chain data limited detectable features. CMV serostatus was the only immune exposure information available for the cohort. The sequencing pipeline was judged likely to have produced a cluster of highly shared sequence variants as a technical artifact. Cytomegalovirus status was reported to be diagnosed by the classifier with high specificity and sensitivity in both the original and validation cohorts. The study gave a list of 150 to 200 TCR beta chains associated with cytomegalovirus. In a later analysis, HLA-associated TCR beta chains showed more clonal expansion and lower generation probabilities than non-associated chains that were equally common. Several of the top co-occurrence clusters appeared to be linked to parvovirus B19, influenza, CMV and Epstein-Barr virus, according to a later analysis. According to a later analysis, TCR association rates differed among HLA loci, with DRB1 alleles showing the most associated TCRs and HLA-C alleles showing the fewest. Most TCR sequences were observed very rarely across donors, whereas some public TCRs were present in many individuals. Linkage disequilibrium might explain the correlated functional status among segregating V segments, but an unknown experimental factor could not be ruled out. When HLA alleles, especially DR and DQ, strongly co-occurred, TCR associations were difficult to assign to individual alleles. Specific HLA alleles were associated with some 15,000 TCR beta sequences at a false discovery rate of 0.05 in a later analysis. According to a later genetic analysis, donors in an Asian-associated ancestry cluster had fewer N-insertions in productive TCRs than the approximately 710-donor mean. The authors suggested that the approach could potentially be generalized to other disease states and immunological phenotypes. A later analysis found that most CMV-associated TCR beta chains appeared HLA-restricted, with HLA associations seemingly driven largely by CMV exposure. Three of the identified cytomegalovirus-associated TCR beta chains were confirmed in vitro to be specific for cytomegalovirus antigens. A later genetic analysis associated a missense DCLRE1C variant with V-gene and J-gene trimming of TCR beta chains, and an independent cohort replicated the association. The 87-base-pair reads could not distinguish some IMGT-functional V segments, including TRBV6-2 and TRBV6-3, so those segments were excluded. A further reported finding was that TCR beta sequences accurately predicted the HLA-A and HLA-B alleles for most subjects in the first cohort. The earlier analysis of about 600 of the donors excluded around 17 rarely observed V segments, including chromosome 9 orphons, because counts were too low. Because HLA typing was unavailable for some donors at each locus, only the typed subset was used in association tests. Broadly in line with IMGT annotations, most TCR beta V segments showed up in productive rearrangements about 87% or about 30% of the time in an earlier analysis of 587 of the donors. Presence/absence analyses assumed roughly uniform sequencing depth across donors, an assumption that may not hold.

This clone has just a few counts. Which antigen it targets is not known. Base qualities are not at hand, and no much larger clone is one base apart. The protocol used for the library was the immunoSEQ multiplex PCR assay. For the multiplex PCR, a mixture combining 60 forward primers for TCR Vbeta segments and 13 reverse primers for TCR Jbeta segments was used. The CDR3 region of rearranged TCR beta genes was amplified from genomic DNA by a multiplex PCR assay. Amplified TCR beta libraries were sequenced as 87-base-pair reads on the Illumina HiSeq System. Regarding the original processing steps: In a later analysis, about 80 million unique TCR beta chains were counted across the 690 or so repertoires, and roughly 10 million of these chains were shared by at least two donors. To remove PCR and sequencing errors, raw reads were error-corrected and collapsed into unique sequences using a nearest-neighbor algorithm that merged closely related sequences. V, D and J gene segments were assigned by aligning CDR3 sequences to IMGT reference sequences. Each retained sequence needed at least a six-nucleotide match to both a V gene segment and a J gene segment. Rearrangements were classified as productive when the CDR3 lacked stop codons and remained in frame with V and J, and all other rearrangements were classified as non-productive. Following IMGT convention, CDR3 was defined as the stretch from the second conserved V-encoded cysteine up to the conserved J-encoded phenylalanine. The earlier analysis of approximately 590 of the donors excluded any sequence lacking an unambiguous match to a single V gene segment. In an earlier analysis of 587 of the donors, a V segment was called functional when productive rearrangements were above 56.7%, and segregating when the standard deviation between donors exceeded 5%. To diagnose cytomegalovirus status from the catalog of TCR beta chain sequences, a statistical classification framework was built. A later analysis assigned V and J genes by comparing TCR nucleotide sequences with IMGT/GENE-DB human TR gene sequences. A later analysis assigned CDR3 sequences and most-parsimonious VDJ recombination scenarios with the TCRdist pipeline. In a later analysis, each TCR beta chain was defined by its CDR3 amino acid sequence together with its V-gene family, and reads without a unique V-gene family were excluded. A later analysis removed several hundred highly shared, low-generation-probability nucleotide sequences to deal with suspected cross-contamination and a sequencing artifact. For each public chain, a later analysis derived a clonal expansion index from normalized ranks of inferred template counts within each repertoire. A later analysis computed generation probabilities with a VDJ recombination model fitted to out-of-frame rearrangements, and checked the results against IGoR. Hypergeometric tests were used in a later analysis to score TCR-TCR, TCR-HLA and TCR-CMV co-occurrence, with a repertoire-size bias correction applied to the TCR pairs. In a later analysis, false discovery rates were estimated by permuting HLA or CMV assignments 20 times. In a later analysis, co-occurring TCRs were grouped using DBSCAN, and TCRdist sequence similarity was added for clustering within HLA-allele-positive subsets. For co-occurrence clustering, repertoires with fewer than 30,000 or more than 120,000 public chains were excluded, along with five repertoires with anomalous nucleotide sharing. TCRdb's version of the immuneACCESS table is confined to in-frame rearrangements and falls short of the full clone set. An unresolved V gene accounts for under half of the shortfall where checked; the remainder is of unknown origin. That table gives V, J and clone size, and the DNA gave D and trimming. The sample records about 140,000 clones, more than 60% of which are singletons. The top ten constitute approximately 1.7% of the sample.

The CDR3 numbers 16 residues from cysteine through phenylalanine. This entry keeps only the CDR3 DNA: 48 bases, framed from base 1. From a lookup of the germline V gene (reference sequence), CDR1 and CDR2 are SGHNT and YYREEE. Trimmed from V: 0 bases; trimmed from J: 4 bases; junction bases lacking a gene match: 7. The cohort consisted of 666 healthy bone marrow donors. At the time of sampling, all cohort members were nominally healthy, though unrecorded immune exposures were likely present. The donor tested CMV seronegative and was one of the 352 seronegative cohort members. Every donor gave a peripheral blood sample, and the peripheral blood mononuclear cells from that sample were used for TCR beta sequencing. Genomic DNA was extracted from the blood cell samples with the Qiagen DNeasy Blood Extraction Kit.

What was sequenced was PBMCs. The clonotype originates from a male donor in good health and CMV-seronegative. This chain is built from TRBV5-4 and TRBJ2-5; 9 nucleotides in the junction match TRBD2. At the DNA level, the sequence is TGTGCCAGCAGCTTGGTCGAAGGCGGGGGGGTAGAGACCCAGTACTTC. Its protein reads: CASSLVEGGGVETQYF.